The 4 T cell receptor beta chains below all came from one sample that was sequenced in a study of blood T cell repertoires in COVID-19. Sequencing used immunoSEQ multiplex PCR; TCRdb keeps in-frame clones, though not all of them. Of 80,000 to 90,000 clones in the sample, 79% are singletons; the top ten hold approximately 10%. Sequencing was done on a sample of peripheral blood. These receptors were collected from a man in his 70s with acute or convalescent COVID-19.

This chain links TRBV5-1 with TRBJ1-5, with D possibly TRBD1 on 5 matching bases. The germline V gene has CDR1 SGHRS and CDR2 YFSETQ. Deletions cut 4 bases from V and 3 bases from J, with 14 bases between. This CDR3 comprises 15 residues. The CDR3 sequence: CASSGGDGLNQPQHF. The CDR3 bases are TGCGCCAGCAGCGGGGGGGACGGTCTCAATCAGCCCCAGCATTTT.

This clone was counted once. The V and J genes are TRBV6-5 and TRBJ1-5, with 7 bases that match TRBD1. The V gene's germline CDR1 is MNHEY and CDR2 SVGAGI. V lost 8 bases, J lost 4 bases, and 5 bases stayed unmatched. This CDR3 is 13 amino acids long. Here the CDR3 DNA reads TGTGCCAGCGGGACAGCCTTTAATCAGCCCCAGCATTTT. This translates into CASGTAFNQPQHF.

The gene calls are TRBV6-6 and TRBJ2-7; the D gene is possibly TRBD2 (7 bases). CDR1 is MNHNY, CDR2 SVGAGI, per germline (reference sequence). CDR3 length equals 16 residues. V lost 0 bases to trimming and J lost 2 bases, with 14 bases between them. The CDR3 bases are TGTGCCAGCAGTTACTCGACGGGGGGCCCTACCTACGAGCAGTACTTC. Translated, it gives CASSYSTGGPTYEQYF.

This clone was observed a single time. The rearrangement joins TRBV3-1 (or the pseudogene TRBV3-2) to TRBJ2-4; D is perhaps TRBD2 (6 bases). With 1 base removed from V and 0 bases from J, the gap between germline ends came to 13 bases. Germline V CDR1 and CDR2: LGHDT, YNNKEL (reference sequence). The CDR3 extends over 17 amino acids. CDR3 sequence: CASSQGGLGLAKNIQYF. The CDR3 bases are TGTGCCAGCAGCCAAGGGGGACTCGGGCTAGCCAAAAACATTCAGTACTTC.